Listed below are T cell receptor beta chains from one sample, sequenced in a study of blood T cell repertoires in COVID-19. Profiled with immunoSEQ multiplex PCR; TCRdb holds only in-frame clones, not every one. In the table there are approximately 59,000 clones, roughly 81% of which are singletons. Sequencing was carried out using peripheral blood. These TCRs come from a man aged 80 or over with acute or convalescent COVID-19. Each CDR3 is given with its conserved first and last residue. A D gene is named only where the DNA matches it firmly. Size is omitted from some rows. Given values are once, few, many or a class for expanded clones.

TRBJ2-7 NA TRBV5-4 NA TGTGCCAGCAGCTTGGAAGTGGGAGCCTACGAGCAGTACTTC CASSLEVGAYEQYF
TRBJ2-1 TRBD2 TRBV3-1/TRBV3-2 NA TGTGCCAGCAGCCCATTTTATAGCGGGGAGCAGTTCTTC CASSPFYSGEQFF
TRBJ1-1 NA TRBV7-9 NA TGTGCCAGCAGCGGTCCGACAGAGGTGTTGGGGGCTTTCTTT CASSGPTEVLGAFF
TRBJ1-4 NA TRBV30 NA TGTGCCTGGGAGGAACAGAGTAATGAAAAACTGTTTTTT CAWEEQSNEKLFF
TRBJ2-1 NA TRBV7-2 NA TGTGCCAGCAGCGTCGGAGCATACAATGAGCAGTTCTTC CASSVGAYNEQFF
TRBJ2-1 TRBD2 TRBV6-6 NA TGTGCCAGCAGTCTGGGGGGGATCCACAATGAGCAGTTCTTC CASSLGGIHNEQFF
TRBJ1-1 TRBD1 TRBV3-1/TRBV3-2 NA TGTGCCAGCAGCCTTTACAGGGGGAACACTGAAGCTTTCTTT CASSLYRGNTEAFF
TRBJ2-3 TRBD1 TRBV7-3 once TGTGCCAGCGGGCGGAGGACAGGGTCAGATACGCAGTATTTT CASGRRTGSDTQYF
TRBJ1-5 NA TRBV3-1/TRBV3-2 NA TGTGCCAGCAGCCAACCGGGCAATCAGCCCCAGCATTTT CASSQPGNQPQHF
TRBJ2-7 NA TRBV30 NA TGTGCCTGCCAGACCCGGGGTACCTACGAGCAGTACTTC CACQTRGTYEQYF
TRBJ2-7 TRBD2 TRBV18 NA TGTGCCAGCTCACCAGGACTAGCGGGGGAATACTACGAGCAGTACTTC CASSPGLAGEYYEQYF
TRBJ2-6 NA TRBV15 NA TGTGCCACCAGCCCAGAGACAATCAGGCTCGATTTCTCTGGGGCCAACGTCCTGACTTTC CATSPETIRLDFSGANVLTF
TRBJ1-5 NA TRBV7-2 once TGTGCCAGCAGCCCGTCCAGGGATCAGCCCCAGCATTTT CASSPSRDQPQHF
TRBJ1-5 NA TRBV7-9 few TGTGCCAGCAGCTTAGGGAGGGCGGGTCAGCCCCAGCATTTT CASSLGRAGQPQHF
TRBJ2-4 NA TRBV20-1 NA TGCAGTGCTAGTCAGGTAGCCAAAAACATTCAGTACTTC CSASQVAKNIQYF
TRBJ1-1 TRBD1 TRBV4-2 NA TGTGCCAGCAGCCAAGATTTCAGGGGGCGATCGGACACTGAAGCTTTCTTT CASSQDFRGRSDTEAFF
TRBJ2-1 TRBD2 TRBV7-2 NA TGTGCCAGCAGCTTAGTAGCGGGGGGCCGGAACAATGAGCAGTTCTTC CASSLVAGGRNNEQFF
TRBJ1-3 NA TRBV2 NA TGTGCCAGCATAGGACAGCTCAACGGAAACACCATATATTTT CASIGQLNGNTIYF
TRBJ2-1 TRBD2 TRBV5-1 NA TGCGCCAGCAGCTTGGGAGGGACTAGCTCCTACAATGAGCAGTTCTTC CASSLGGTSSYNEQFF
TRBJ1-5 NA TRBV21-1 few TGTGCCAGCAGCACCCTCCGGGACAGGGGGTATCAGCCCCAGCATTTT CASSTLRDRGYQPQHF
TRBJ2-7 TRBD2 TRBV2 NA TGTGCCAGCAGTCCGACTAGCGACCGATCCTACGAGCAGTACTTC CASSPTSDRSYEQYF
TRBJ1-3 NA TRBV6-6 NA TGTGCCAGCAGTTACTTTAGCTCTGGAAACACCATATATTTT CASSYFSSGNTIYF
TRBJ2-3 NA TRBV7-8 NA TGTGCCAGCAGCCCCCGGAGGGGGCCCCCCACAGATACGCAGTATTTT CASSPRRGPPTDTQYF
TRBJ1-4 NA TRBV30 NA TGTGCCTGGAGTGTAGGCCTAGGGGATGAAAAACTGTTTTTT CAWSVGLGDEKLFF
TRBJ1-4 TRBD1 TRBV20-1 NA TGCAGTGCCCGAGGAACAGGGGCCCCGATATTT CSARGTGAPIF
TRBJ2-3 TRBD2 TRBV5-5 NA TGTGCCAGCAGCTTGGGACTAGCGGGAGGATATAGCACAGATACGCAGTATTTT CASSLGLAGGYSTDTQYF
TRBJ1-3 NA TRBV11-2 few TGTGCCAGCAGCTTTAGTGGAAACACCATATATTTT CASSFSGNTIYF
TRBJ2-6 TRBD1 TRBV7-3 NA TGTGCCAACACGGGAACGGGACAGACCAACTCTGGGGCCAACGTCCTGACTTTC CANTGTGQTNSGANVLTF
TRBJ2-3 NA TRBV3-1/TRBV3-2 NA TGTGCCAGCAGCCAAGTCCGGGGGGATACGCAGTATTTT CASSQVRGDTQYF
TRBJ2-7 NA TRBV10-3 NA TGTGCCATCAGGGCCAGTTTAAACTACGAGCAGTACTTC CAIRASLNYEQYF
TRBJ2-1 TRBD2 TRBV7-9 NA TGTGCCAGCAGCTTAACTAGCGGAAACAATGAGCAGTTCTTC CASSLTSGNNEQFF
TRBJ2-3 NA TRBV7-8 NA TGTGCCAGCAGCTTAGCCAGGACTACAGATACGCAGTATTTT CASSLARTTDTQYF
TRBJ1-3 NA TRBV18 NA TGTGCCAGCTCACCAACAGTAGTAACTGGAAACACCATATATTTT CASSPTVVTGNTIYF
TRBJ2-7 NA TRBV27 NA TGTGCCAGCAGTTTAAACCCGGGCTACGAGCAGTACTTC CASSLNPGYEQYF
TRBJ2-5 TRBD1 TRBV9 many TGTGCCAGCAGCGTAGGGGACAGGCCAGAGACCCAGTACTTC CASSVGDRPETQYF
TRBJ1-3 NA TRBV5-1 NA TGCGCCAGCAGTCCGTCCGGACACTCTGGAAACACCATATATTTT CASSPSGHSGNTIYF
TRBJ2-7 NA TRBV5-6 once TGTGCCAGCAGCTTGGAGGCCGGGGTGGAGCAGTACTTC CASSLEAGVEQYF
TRBJ1-2 NA TRBV5-1 NA TGCGCCAGCAGCTTGGACCCCTCCGCGGATGGCTACACCTTC CASSLDPSADGYTF
TRBJ2-1 TRBD2 TRBV9 NA TGTGCCAGCAGCGTAGTGAGCGGGGGGGCCAATGAGCAGTTCTTC CASSVVSGGANEQFF